What follows are 23 T cell receptor beta chains derived from one specimen sequenced in a study of OX40 agonist ivuxolimab in advanced cancers. Produced via immunoSEQ multiplex PCR; TCRdb's table is partial and in-frame only. The sample consists of some 10,000 clones, 70% to 85% of them appearing once. The sample was CD4+ or CD8+ T cells sorted from blood, taken in a trial of the OX40 agonist ivuxolimab. The receptors derive from an adult with an advanced solid tumor such as melanoma, head and neck, liver or kidney cancer.

This chain joins TRBV9 and TRBJ2-5; 7 nucleotides agree with TRBD1. This CDR3 is built from 14 residues. Germline assignment: CDR1 SGDLS and CDR2 YYNGEE. V shed 0 bases, J shed 7 bases, and the junction held 6 bases outside the gene matches. The CDR3 DNA follows: TGTGCCAGCAGCGTAGAAGGGGGCGGGCTGACCCAGTACTTC. This sequence encodes CASSVEGGGLTQYF.

The gene calls are TRBV5-5 and TRBJ2-3; the D gene is possibly TRBD1 (7 bases). Germline lookup yields CDR1 SGHKS and CDR2 YYEKEE (reference sequence). V dropped 3 bases and J dropped 4 bases, with 15 bases sitting between them. The CDR3 covers 15 residues. CDR3 nucleotides: TGTGCCAGCAGCTCACGACAGGGAGGTCCAGATACGCAGTATTTT. Translation gives CASSSRQGGPDTQYF.

The rearrangement uses TRBV5-8 and TRBJ2-7; the match to TRBD2 covers 7 bases. With 2 bases clipped from V and 7 bases from J, the junction kept 9 bases outside the gene matches. Germline V gene lookup returns CDR1 SGHTS and CDR2 YDEGEE. The CDR3 runs to 14 residues. CDR3 protein: CASSLRAGVWEQYF. The CDR3 DNA is TGTGCCAGCAGCTTAAGGGCGGGAGTGTGGGAGCAGTACTTC.

The chain links TRBV4-1 to TRBJ2-1; D perhaps matches TRBD2 (5 bases). The CDR3 has 13 amino acids. Per germline, CDR1 MGHRA and CDR2 YSYEKL. Trimming took 0 bases from V and 12 from J, leaving 12 bases between them. CDR3 sequence reads: CASSQERRDGQFF. The CDR3 bases are TGCGCCAGCAGCCAAGAACGACGGGATGGGCAGTTCTTC.

The chain uses TRBV27 and TRBJ2-2, with D possibly matching TRBD2 (6 bases). V shed 3 bases and J shed 6 bases, with 14 bases lying between them. The CDR3 is 15 residues long. Germline V gene data show CDR1 as MNHEY and CDR2 as SMNVEV (reference sequence). CDR3 amino acids: CASSLGGMKPGELFF. DNA of the CDR3: TGTGCCAGCAGTTTGGGGGGTATGAAACCCGGGGAGCTGTTTTTT.

CDR3 protein: CASKPGQGGRQPQHF. The CDR3 bases are TGTGCCAGCAAACCGGGACAGGGGGGGCGTCAGCCCCAGCATTTT. This chain connects TRBV2 to TRBJ1-5, with 11 bases fitting TRBD1. CDR1 is SNHLY and CDR2 is FYNNEI in the germline V gene. The CDR3 runs to 15 residues. The V and J ends lost 7 bases and 6 bases, in that order; junction bases with no gene match: 8.

The count of this clone is one. The J gene is TRBJ1-1, the V gene TRBV2, with D unclear. The CDR3 is 10 amino acids. Trimming stripped 4 bases from V and 8 bases from J, with 5 bases between. The V gene's germline CDR1 is SNHLY and CDR2 FYNNEI. The chain's CDR3 is CASSVGEAFF. In DNA form, the CDR3 reads TGTGCCAGCAGTGTGGGGGAAGCTTTCTTT.

DNA for the CDR3: TGTGCCAGCAGTCCTTCAGGGGGAAACGAGCAGTACTTC. This encodes CASSPSGGNEQYF. The genes are TRBV6-5 and TRBJ2-7; 7 bases agree with TRBD1. This CDR3 has 13 amino acids. The germline V gene encodes CDR1 MNHEY and CDR2 SVGAGI. The J segment lost 5 bases and the V segment lost 5 bases, leaving 6 bases of the junction unmatched.

The CDR3: CASRLTNEQFF. CDR3 DNA: TGTGCCAGCAGATTAACAAATGAGCAGTTCTTC. J is TRBJ2-1 and V is TRBV28; D gene uncertain. This CDR3 comprises 11 residues. Germline V gene sequence: CDR1 MDHEN, CDR2 SYDVKM. V gave up 6 bases and J gave up 7 bases, with 7 bases separating them.

The chain uses TRBV7-8 and TRBJ2-2; a weak D match, TRBD1 (5 bases). Trimming removed 7 bases at V and 4 bases at J, with 10 bases between. CDR3 size: 13 residues. Per germline, CDR1 SGHVS and CDR2 FQNEAQ. Here the CDR3 reads CASTQGVTGELFF. The CDR3 coding sequence is TGTGCCAGCACCCAAGGGGTCACCGGGGAGCTGTTTTTT. Full variable domain (outside the CDR3, taken from reference TRBV7-8 and TRBJ2-2): GAGVSQSPRYKVAKRGQDVALRCDPISGHVSLFWYQQALGQGPEFLTYFQNEAQLDKSGLPSDRFFAERPEGSVSTLKIQRTQQEDSAVYLCASTQGVTGELFFGEGSRLTVL.

This rearrangement joins TRBV27 to TRBJ2-7, with no clear D. The CDR3 sequence is 14 residues long. V was clipped by 6 bases and J by 0 bases, with 12 bases between them. CDR1 is MNHEY, CDR2 SMNVEV, per germline (reference sequence). The CDR3 loop reads CASRIVTNSYEQYF. In nucleotides, the CDR3 is TGTGCCAGCAGAATCGTGACAAACTCCTACGAGCAGTACTTC.

This chain uses TRBV7-4 with TRBJ1-2; D possibly corresponds to TRBD1 (6 bases). The germline V gene has CDR1 SGHVT and CDR2 SQSDAQ. CDR3 length equals 16 residues. The V end lost 5 bases, the J end lost 4 bases, and 20 bases lay between the germline ends. The CDR3 region has the DNA TGTGCCAGCAGCGGAAGGACAGCTCGAAAGACCTATGGCTACACCTTC. Its translation: CASSGRTARKTYGYTF. The full variable domain, its missing parts supplied by reference TRBV7-4 and TRBJ1-2, is GAGVSQSPRYKVAKRGRDVALRCDSISGHVTLYWYRQTLGQGSEVLTYSQSDAQRDKSGRPSGRFSAERPERSVSTLKIQRTEQGDSAVYLCASSGRTARKTYGYTFGSGTRLTVV.

This clone was recorded only once. The CDR3 loop is CASSPLAGGPDTQYF. The CDR3 DNA is TGTGCCAGCAGCCCACTAGCGGGAGGGCCAGATACGCAGTATTTT. The rearrangement joins TRBV7-3 to TRBJ2-3, with TRBD2 matching over 13 bases. The CDR3 consists of 15 residues. Unmatched junction bases numbered 3, after V lost 5 bases and J lost 4 bases. Per germline, CDR1 SGHTA and CDR2 FQGTGA.

This clone has just one count. The chain employs TRBV6-4 and TRBJ2-1; D uncertain. The CDR3 consists of 15 residues. Trimming cost V 0 bases and J 0 bases, with 6 bases left between them. CDR1 MRHNA and CDR2 SNTAGT come from the germline V gene. Written as DNA, the CDR3 is TGTGCCAGCAGTGACTCTGCAAACTCCTACAATGAGCAGTTCTTC. As protein: CASSDSANSYNEQFF.

V gene TRBV30 combines with J gene TRBJ1-5; no clear D gene. Germline V lookup: CDR1 GTSNPN, CDR2 SVGIG (reference sequence). This CDR3 contains 11 residues. Trimming left V 2 bases short and J 7 bases short, with 6 bases between. CDR3 bases: TGTGCCTGGAGTCTAAGGCAGCCCCAGCATTTT. The encoded protein is CAWSLRQPQHF.

This chain connects TRBV13 to TRBJ2-5; 10 bases are a match to TRBD1. The germline gives CDR1 PRHDT, CDR2 FYEKMQ (reference sequence). This CDR3 has 15 residues. J was trimmed by 5 bases and V by 5 bases; bases with no gene match: 8. CDR3 residues: CASSARQGAQETQYF. In DNA, the CDR3 is TGTGCCAGCAGCGCCAGACAGGGGGCACAGGAGACCCAGTACTTC.

The CDR3 DNA is TGTGCCTGGAGTGGGAGCGGGAGGAGTTACGAGCAGTACTTC. It yields the protein CAWSGSGRSYEQYF. This chain uses TRBV30 with TRBJ2-7, with 9 bases aligning to TRBD2. Germline V gene data show CDR1 as GTSNPN and CDR2 as SVGIG (reference sequence). The ends lost 1 base at V and 4 bases at J; junction bases unmatched: 5. CDR3 size: 14 residues. Complete variable domain (other parts from reference TRBV30 and TRBJ2-7): SQTIHQWPATLVQPVGSPLSLECTVEGTSNPNLYWYRQAAGRGLQLLFYSVGIGQISSEVPQNLSASRPQDRQFILSSKKLLLSDSGFYLCAWSGSGRSYEQYFGPGTRLTVT.

The table lists this clone with a count of one. The chain employs TRBV19 and TRBJ2-1; the match to TRBD2 covers 8 bases. This CDR3 is built from 15 residues. V lost 3 bases, J lost 2 bases, and 3 bases stayed unmatched. The germline gives CDR1 LNHDA, CDR2 SQIVND (reference sequence). The CDR3 loop is CASSMERGTYNEQFF. The CDR3 region has the DNA TGTGCCAGTAGTATGGAGCGGGGGACCTACAATGAGCAGTTCTTC.

The chain recombines TRBV7-3 with TRBJ2-1; TRBD2 matches 7 bases. There are 15 residues in the CDR3. V trimming: 1 base; J trimming: 4 bases; junction bases outside the gene matches: 4. Germline V gene lookup returns CDR1 SGHTA and CDR2 FQGTGA. The CDR3 loop is CASSLIRREYNEQFF. CDR3 nucleotide sequence: TGTGCCAGCAGCTTAATTCGGCGGGAGTACAATGAGCAGTTCTTC.

Here the CDR3 reads CASRFPLGELFF. The CDR3 DNA is TGTGCCAGCAGATTCCCGCTCGGGGAGCTGTTTTTT. The chain combines TRBV28 with TRBJ2-2; unclear D gene. V dropped 6 bases and J dropped 7 bases, with 9 bases sitting between them. The CDR3 runs to 12 residues. CDR1 and CDR2 from the germline V gene are MDHEN and SYDVKM.

On this clone itself: This may stem from a read error, because a much larger clone lies one nucleotide away. The rearrangement joins TRBV9 to TRBJ2-2, with D possibly being TRBD2 (6 bases). CDR1 and CDR2 from the germline V gene are SGDLS and YYNGEE. The CDR3 contains 18 residues. The CDR3 DNA reads as TGTGCCAGCAGCGCGAACCCGGGCGGGGAAACGAACACCGGGGAGCCGTTTTTT. This codes for CASSANPGGETNTGEPFF. The whole variable domain, filled in from reference TRBV9 and TRBJ2-2, reads DSGVTQTPKHLITATGQRVTLRCSPRSGDLSVYWYQQSLDQGLQFLIQYYNGEERAKGNILERFSAQQFPDLHSELNLSSLELGDSALYFCASSANPGGETNTGEPFFGEGSRLTVL.

About this clone: In the same sample, other DNA sequences code for this CDR3. The rearrangement links TRBV29-1 to TRBJ2-7; either TRBD1 or TRBD2 may fit D (5 bases each). The V gene lost 4 bases and the J gene lost 3 bases, with 7 bases spanning the gap. Germline CDR1 and CDR2: SQVTM and ANQGSEA. This CDR3 is 11 amino acids long. CDR3 region: CSVGGGYEQYF. The CDR3 nucleotides are TGCAGCGTTGGTGGGGGCTACGAGCAGTACTTC.

The rearrangement joins TRBV7-3 to TRBJ2-5, with D perhaps matching TRBD2 (6 bases). The germline gives CDR1 SGHTA, CDR2 FQGTGA. The CDR3 is made up of 13 amino acids. The V end was cut by 5 bases, the J end by 5 bases, with 12 bases between. The CDR3 coding sequence is TGTGCCAGCAGCCCCCATGGGGGGGAGACCCAGTACTTC. Translating it yields CASSPHGGETQYF. Using reference TRBV7-3 and TRBJ2-5 for the parts outside the CDR3, the full variable domain is GAGVSQTPSNKVTEKGKYVELRCDPISGHTALYWYRQSLGQGPEFLIYFQGTGAADDSGLPNDRFFAVRPEGSVSTLKIQRTERGDSAVYLCASSPHGGETQYFGPGTRLLVL.